The next 27 T cell receptor beta chains were all read from a single sample in a study of cytomegalovirus exposure and HLA in healthy donors. With 60 Vbeta and 13 Jbeta primers, the PCR was carried out. Profiling relied on immunoSEQ multiplex PCR, and the TCRdb table lists in-frame clones only, not all of them. The sample lists fewer than 150,000 clones; approximately 15% were seen once. Material for sequencing was PBMCs. All receptors derive from a woman under 30 in good health and CMV-seronegative.

The chain combines TRBV2 with TRBJ1-2, with 7 bases identical to TRBD1. From germline, CDR1 is SNHLY and CDR2 FYNNEI. The CDR3 loop spans 15 amino acids. V gave up 1 base and J gave up 4 bases; unmatched junction bases: 6. The CDR3 sequence is CASSEEEGTVYGYTF. Here the CDR3 DNA reads TGTGCCAGCAGTGAAGAAGAGGGGACAGTCTATGGCTACACCTTC.

This chain uses TRBV20-1 with TRBJ2-7; 9 bases match TRBD1. The CDR3 has 11 amino acids. Germline V CDR1 and CDR2: DFQATT, SNEGSKA (reference sequence). The CDR3 loop is CRGGQGYEQYF. CDR3 coding DNA: TGCAGAGGGGGACAGGGATACGAGCAGTACTTC.

This clone was observed a handful of times. The chain joins TRBV4-1 to TRBJ1-5; D remains ambiguous. The germline CDR1 and CDR2 sequences are MGHRA and YSYEKL. Between the trimmed V and J ends, which lost 5 bases and 0 bases, there was a span of 11 bases. The CDR3 extends over 15 amino acids. The DNA for the CDR3 is TGCGCCAGCAGCGCAACGAGGAATAGCAATCAGCCCCAGCATTTT. As protein: CASSATRNSNQPQHF.

This clone was picked up a small number of times. This chain connects TRBV9 to TRBJ2-2, with D perhaps TRBD2 (5 bases). The V gene lost 4 bases and the J gene lost 0 bases, with 16 bases spanning the gap. The CDR3 runs to 17 residues. Germline V lookup: CDR1 SGDLS, CDR2 YYNGEE. CDR3: CASSPRGRDSNTGELFF. In nucleotides, the CDR3 is TGTGCCAGCAGCCCTCGAGGACGGGATTCGAACACCGGGGAGCTGTTTTTT. The full variable domain, in which reference TRBV9 and TRBJ2-2 provide the parts outside the CDR3, is DSGVTQTPKHLITATGQRVTLRCSPRSGDLSVYWYQQSLDQGLQFLIQYYNGEERAKGNILERFSAQQFPDLHSELNLSSLELGDSALYFCASSPRGRDSNTGELFFGEGSRLTVL.

The gene calls are TRBV19 and TRBJ1-2; 8 positions agree with TRBD1. The trim removed 3 bases at V and 1 base at J, leaving 4 bases unmatched. Germline loops: CDR1 LNHDA, CDR2 SQIVND (reference sequence). This CDR3 comprises 15 residues. Written as DNA, the CDR3 is TGTGCCAGTAGTATCTCGACAGGGGATAACTATGGCTACACCTTC. Its translation is CASSISTGDNYGYTF.

The chain is built from TRBV5-5 and TRBJ2-5, with 10 bases lining up with TRBD1. V lost 3 bases and J lost 2; bases outside the gene matches: 1. The CDR3 is 14 amino acids. Germline CDR1 is SGHKS and CDR2 is YYEKEE (reference sequence). The CDR3 loop is CASSWTGGQETQYF. DNA for the CDR3: TGTGCCAGCAGCTGGACAGGGGGGCAAGAGACCCAGTACTTC.

The chain links TRBV29-1 to TRBJ2-1, with 10 bases lining up with TRBD2. Germline assignment: CDR1 SQVTM and CDR2 ANQGSEA. With 7 bases clipped from V and 9 bases from J, the junction kept 9 bases outside the gene matches. The CDR3 has 13 amino acids. The CDR3 loop reads CSGERAGGAEQFF. In DNA form, the CDR3 reads TGCAGCGGGGAGAGAGCGGGAGGGGCTGAGCAGTTCTTC.

The chain uses TRBV21-1 and TRBJ2-1; the table gives TRBD2 as D, unverified against the DNA. TRBV21-1 is a pseudogene locus. This CDR3 is 19 amino acids long. Here the CDR3 DNA reads TGTGCCAGCAGCTTCCGGACCAGCGGGAGGGCCGGGGGGCACAATGAGCAGTTCTTC. Protein sequence: CASSFRTSGRAGGHNEQFF.

This clone was observed a handful of times. This rearrangement joins TRBV19 to TRBJ1-5; D may be TRBD1 (5 bases). The length of the CDR3 is 14 residues. Between the trimmed V and J ends, which lost 4 bases and 7 bases, there was a span of 14 bases. Germline CDR1 and CDR2: LNHDA and SQIVND (reference sequence). CDR3 DNA sequence: TGTGCCAGTAGTACCCGGGCAGGGAACCAGCCCCAGCATTTT. It encodes CASSTRAGNQPQHF.

In its sample, this clone was seen a few times. The CDR3 sequence: CASSPVERGYSYEQYF. CDR3 in DNA: TGTGCCAGCAGCCCCGTAGAGCGGGGGTACTCCTACGAGCAGTACTTC. The rearrangement uses TRBV7-2 and TRBJ2-7, with 8 bases that match TRBD2. This CDR3 region has 16 residues. J lost 0 bases, V lost 5 bases, and 9 bases had no gene match. CDR1 and CDR2 from the germline V gene are SGHTA and FQGNSA. Using reference TRBV7-2 and TRBJ2-7 for the parts outside the CDR3, the full variable domain is GAGVSQSPSNKVTEKGKDVELRCDPISGHTALYWYRQSLGQGLEFLIYFQGNSAPDKSGLPSDRFSAERTGGSVSTLTIQRTQQEDSAVYLCASSPVERGYSYEQYFGPGTRLTVT.

V is TRBV30 and J is TRBJ2-7; D may be TRBD2 (6 bases). Germline-derived CDR1 and CDR2 are GTSNPN and SVGIG (reference sequence). V lost 4 bases and J lost 1, with 17 bases in between. This CDR3 contains 15 residues. In DNA form, the CDR3 reads TGTGCCTGGATGGGCCCTGGTAGCGGTTCCTACGAGCAGTACTTC. Translated, it gives CAWMGPGSGSYEQYF.

This clone was counted a few times. The rearrangement links TRBV7-4 to TRBJ2-5; D is uncertain. The CDR3 runs 12 residues. The germline V gene encodes CDR1 SGHVT and CDR2 SQSDAQ. V gave up 2 bases and J gave up 5 bases, with 6 bases separating them. The CDR3 loop reads CASSLLGETQYF. For the CDR3, the DNA is TGTGCCAGCAGCTTACTCGGGGAGACCCAGTACTTC.

This clone was seen a few times. The chain links TRBV2 to TRBJ2-5; D ambiguous. V shed 7 bases and J shed 2 bases, with 14 bases lying between them. From germline, CDR1 is SNHLY and CDR2 FYNNEI. The CDR3 has 14 amino acids. As DNA, the CDR3 is TGTGCCAGCAAAAGTTCTTACGGGCAAGAGACCCAGTACTTC. Translating gives CASKSSYGQETQYF.

This clone was seen more than once but under ten times. The V call is TRBV7-2, the J call TRBJ2-7, with 11 positions matching TRBD2. The germline CDR1 and CDR2 sequences are SGHTA and FQGNSA. This CDR3 spans 16 amino acids. J lost 5 bases, V lost 7 bases, and 13 bases had no gene match. CDR3 amino acids: CASTIIAGGKIDEQYF. CDR3 nucleotides: TGTGCCAGCACCATAATAGCGGGAGGGAAGATCGACGAGCAGTACTTC.

This clone was found a few times. This rearrangement joins TRBV11-3 to TRBJ2-3; D gene unclear. CDR1 is SGHNT and CDR2 is YENEEA in the germline V gene. V lost 1 base and J lost 6, with 11 bases in between. The length of the CDR3 is 14 residues. In nucleotides, the CDR3 is TGTGCCAGCAGCTTAGGCCCTTTGGGCGATACGCAGTATTTT. Translation: CASSLGPLGDTQYF.

V and J are TRBV5-5 and TRBJ1-1; 7 bases map to TRBD1. J gave up 4 bases and V 0 bases, and 6 bases lay outside the gene matches. CDR3 length equals 15 residues. Germline CDR1 and CDR2: SGHKS and YYEKEE (reference sequence). The CDR3 coding sequence is TGTGCCAGCAGCTTGGAATCGGCAGGGGGCACTGAAGCTTTCTTT. It codes for CASSLESAGGTEAFF. The complete variable domain, with remaining parts taken from reference TRBV5-5 and TRBJ1-1, reads DAGVTQSPTHLIKTRGQQVTLRCSPISGHKSVSWYQQVLGQGPQFIFQYYEKEERGRGNFPDRFSARQFPNYSSELNVNALLLGDSALYLCASSLESAGGTEAFFGQGTRLTVV.

The V call is TRBV27, the J call TRBJ1-5, with D possibly being TRBD1 (5 bases). Germline lookup yields CDR1 MNHEY and CDR2 SMNVEV (reference sequence). V was shortened by 2 bases and J by 3 bases, with 17 bases between the two germline ends. CDR3 length equals 17 residues. CDR3 sequence (DNA): TGTGCCAGCAGTTTAGGGCCCGGGGGTGGATCCAATCAGCCCCAGCATTTT. It specifies CASSLGPGGGSNQPQHF.

The genes are TRBV6-4 and TRBJ2-3; TRBD1 aligns across 8 bases. The CDR3 consists of 14 residues. V was pared by 5 bases and J by 4 bases, with 5 bases of the junction left unmatched. CDR1 MRHNA and CDR2 SNTAGT come from the germline V gene. DNA for the CDR3: TGTGCCAGCAGTAAACAGGGGGACTCAGATACGCAGTATTTT. Its translation is CASSKQGDSDTQYF.

The CDR3 region is CASSARGGPYGYTF. In nucleotides, the CDR3 is TGTGCCAGCAGTGCCCGGGGGGGGCCCTATGGCTACACCTTC. The chain uses TRBV2 and TRBJ1-2; possible D gene TRBD1, 6 bases. V lost 4 bases to trimming and J lost 4 bases, with 13 bases between them. CDR1 SNHLY and CDR2 FYNNEI come from the germline V gene. The CDR3 totals 14 residues.

This clone was seen a few times. This chain links TRBV7-7 with TRBJ1-1; D unresolved. This CDR3 comprises 16 residues. Germline CDR1 reads SSHAT; CDR2 reads FNYEAQ (reference sequence). The ends were cut back, 5 bases at V and 0 bases at J, with 16 bases in the middle. CDR3 DNA sequence: TGTGCCAGCAGCACGCAGAAACGTCACATGAACACTGAAGCTTTCTTT. Its protein product is CASSTQKRHMNTEAFF. Looking up the rest from reference TRBV7-7 and TRBJ1-1 gives the full variable domain: GAGVSQSPRYKVTKRGQDVTLRCDPISSHATLYWYQQALGQGPEFLTYFNYEAQPDKSGLPSDRFSAERPEGSISTLTIQRTEQRDSAMYRCASSTQKRHMNTEAFFGQGTRLTVV.

CDR3 amino acids: CASKLAIGGDANTGELFF. The DNA for the CDR3 is TGTGCCAGTAAGTTGGCGATTGGGGGCGACGCGAACACCGGGGAGCTGTTTTTT. V and J are TRBV19 and TRBJ2-2; D may be TRBD1 (6 bases). The CDR3 sequence is 18 residues long. CDR1 is LNHDA and CDR2 is SQIVND in the germline V gene (reference sequence). Trimming stripped 7 bases from V and 0 bases from J, with 21 bases between.

V gene TRBV28 combines with J gene TRBJ2-1, with D perhaps TRBD2 (7 bases). Trimming removed 4 bases from V and 3 bases from J, with 16 bases in between. The CDR3 covers 16 residues. CDR1 is MDHEN, CDR2 SYDVKM, per germline. The CDR3, as DNA: TGTGCCAGCAGTTACCCCTGGGGGGGCAGCTACAATGAGCAGTTCTTC. Its translation is CASSYPWGGSYNEQFF.

The V call is TRBV4-1, the J call TRBJ1-5; 8 nucleotides align to TRBD1. Germline assignment: CDR1 MGHRA and CDR2 YSYEKL. The CDR3 runs 16 residues. The V and J ends lost 4 bases and 7 bases, in that order; junction bases with no gene match: 12. The CDR3 loop reads CASSRVSGQGDQPQHF. CDR3 bases: TGCGCCAGCAGCCGAGTATCTGGACAGGGTGACCAGCCCCAGCATTTT.

This clone was seen a handful of times. The chain links TRBV13 to TRBJ2-2; 8 nucleotides line up with TRBD1. V shed 4 bases, J shed 4 bases, and the junction held 11 bases outside the gene matches. The germline gives CDR1 PRHDT, CDR2 FYEKMQ (reference sequence). This CDR3 has 17 residues. The CDR3 region has the DNA TGTGCCAGCAGCTCACGAACCGGACAGGGAGGCACCGGGGAGCTGTTTTTT. Protein: CASSSRTGQGGTGELFF.

This clone was counted a few times. The chain has TRBV6-4 and TRBJ2-3; 7 bases align to TRBD1. Germline loops: CDR1 MRHNA, CDR2 SNTAGT. The CDR3 contains 14 residues. Losses at the gene ends were 2 bases for V and 4 bases for J; bases not matched to a gene: 3. The CDR3 nucleotides read TGTGCCAGCAGTGACAGGGGGCGATCAGATACGCAGTATTTT. Protein sequence: CASSDRGRSDTQYF.

The chain carries TRBV5-1 and TRBJ2-1, with 8 bases aligning to TRBD1. The CDR3 is made up of 17 amino acids. Trimming removed 4 bases from V and 3 bases from J; junction bases left unmatched: 12. Germline CDR1 SGHRS, CDR2 YFSETQ. DNA of the CDR3: TGCGCCAGCAGCCAGGACATCGGGACAGGCAACTACAATGAGCAGTTCTTC. It yields the protein CASSQDIGTGNYNEQFF.

This chain's CDR3 is CASSSDSPTDTQYF. CDR3 coding DNA: TGTGCCAGCAGCTCGGACAGCCCCACAGATACGCAGTATTTT. V usage is TRBV7-2 and J usage is TRBJ2-3, with D perhaps TRBD1 (6 bases). Germline V lookup: CDR1 SGHTA, CDR2 FQGNSA. The CDR3 sequence is 14 residues long. Trimming removed 4 bases from V and 2 bases from J, with 10 bases in between.